This T cell receptor (beta chain) is from a study of shared clonotypes between healthy human individuals. The overall study: Per donor, three plates held CD4 naive cells, three held CD4 memory, two held CD8 naive and one held CD8 memory.

Authors' analysis steps: In the immunoSEQ data, sequences were junction-only and lacked quality scores, so filtering differed. Clones were sequenced by immunoSEQ multiplex PCR, and TCRdb holds only the in-frame ones, with some missing. The V and J calls and the clone size are those of that table, but D and trimming were determined from the DNA. The table has millions of clones, about 95% seen once. Positive CCR7 selection of CD45RO-negative cells yielded the naive CD8 cells, and terminally differentiated effector memory CD45RA+ cells were excluded. Free of recent acute infections or vaccinations, the donors were healthy HIV-negative adults. This CDR3 has 16 residues. The junction had 3 bases not matched to a gene; V was cut back by 5 bases and J by 2 bases. Germline V gives CDR1 SEHNR, CDR2 FQNEAQ (reference sequence).

The sequence came from a young man in good health. V usage is TRBV7-9 and J usage is TRBJ2-1; 13 bases agree with TRBD2. Sequencing was carried out using naive CD8+ T cells sorted from blood. The CDR3 sequence: CASSGLAGDPYNEQFF. The DNA for the CDR3 is TGTGCCAGCAGCGGACTAGCGGGGGACCCCTACAATGAGCAGTTCTTC.